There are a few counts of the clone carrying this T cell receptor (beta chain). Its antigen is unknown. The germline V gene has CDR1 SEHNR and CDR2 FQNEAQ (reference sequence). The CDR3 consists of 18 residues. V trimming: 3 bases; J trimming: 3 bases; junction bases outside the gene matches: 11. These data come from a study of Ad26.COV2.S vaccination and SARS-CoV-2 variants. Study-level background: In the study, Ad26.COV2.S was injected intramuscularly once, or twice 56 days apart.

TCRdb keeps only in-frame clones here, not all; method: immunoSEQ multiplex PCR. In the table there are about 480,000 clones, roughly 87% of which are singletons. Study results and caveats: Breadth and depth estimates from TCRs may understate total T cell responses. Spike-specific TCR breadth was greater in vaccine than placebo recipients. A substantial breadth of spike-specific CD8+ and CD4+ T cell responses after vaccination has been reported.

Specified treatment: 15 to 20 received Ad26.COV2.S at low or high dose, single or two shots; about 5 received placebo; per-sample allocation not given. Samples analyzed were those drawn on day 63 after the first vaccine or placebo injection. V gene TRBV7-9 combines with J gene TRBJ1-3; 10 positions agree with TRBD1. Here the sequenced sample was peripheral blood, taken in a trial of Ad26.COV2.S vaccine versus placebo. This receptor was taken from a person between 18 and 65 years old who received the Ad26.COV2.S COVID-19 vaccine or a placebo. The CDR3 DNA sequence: TGTGCCAGCAGCTTTGGCCCGGGACAGGGGCCGCTTGGAAACACCATATATTTT. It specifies CASSFGPGQGPLGNTIYF. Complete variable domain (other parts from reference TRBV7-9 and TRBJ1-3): DTGVSQNPRHKITKRGQNVTFRCDPISEHNRLYWYRQTLGQGPEFLTYFQNEAQLEKSRLLSDRFSAERPKGSFSTLEIQRTEQGDSAMYLCASSFGPGQGPLGNTIYFGEGSWLTVV.